A selection of T cell receptor beta chains follows, all from one sample in a study of shared clonotypes between healthy human individuals. Some clones are missing from TCRdb's copy, which holds only in-frame ones; the method was immunoSEQ multiplex PCR. The table includes a few million clones, 85% to 95% detected once. The sequencing input was naive CD4+ T cells sorted from blood. Receptor source: a man aged 18 to 30 in good health. CDR3s include the opening cysteine and the closing phenylalanine or tryptophan. A D gene is named only where the DNA matches it firmly. Clone size, where shown, is once, few, many, or a class for clones that have expanded.

clone_size,j_call,v_call,d_call,cdr3_aa,cdr3_nt
-,TRBJ1-1,TRBV6-5,-,CASSPSRGWKAFF,TGTGCCAGCAGTCCCTCTAGGGGCTGGAAAGCTTTCTTT
-,TRBJ2-6,TRBV19,TRBD1,CASSVNRGQGANVLTF,TGTGCCAGTAGTGTTAACAGGGGGCAAGGGGCCAACGTCCTGACTTTC
-,TRBJ2-3,TRBV11-2,-,CASSPPLAATDTQYF,TGTGCCAGCAGCCCCCCCCTCGCAGCCACAGATACGCAGTATTTT
-,TRBJ2-5,TRBV27,TRBD2,CASSPLLAGRAEGTQYF,TGTGCCAGCAGTCCCCTCCTAGCGGGCCGGGCGGAGGGGACCCAGTACTTC
-,TRBJ1-2,TRBV13,TRBD1,CASSPGQGANLGYTF,TGTGCCAGCAGCCCGGGACAGGGCGCGAACCTCGGCTACACCTTC
-,TRBJ2-5,TRBV6-1,-,CASSPSRETQYF,TGTGCCAGCAGTCCGAGTCGGGAGACCCAGTACTTC
-,TRBJ2-4,TRBV6-1,-,CASSPARVAKNIQYF,TGTGCCAGCAGTCCGGCCAGGGTCGCCAAAAACATTCAGTACTTC
-,TRBJ2-5,TRBV2,-,CASSSGAWTQYF,TGTGCCAGCAGTAGCGGTGCGTGGACCCAGTACTTC
-,TRBJ2-7,TRBV28,-,CASSPGLRSYEQYF,TGTGCCAGCAGTCCCGGCCTTCGCTCCTACGAGCAGTACTTC
-,TRBJ2-3,TRBV6-5,TRBD2,CASNGGAGDTQYF,TGTGCCAGTAACGGGGGGGCTGGAGATACGCAGTATTTT
-,TRBJ2-1,TRBV9,-,CASSLAPHNEQFF,TGTGCCAGCTCTCTGGCCCCCCACAATGAGCAGTTCTTC
few,TRBJ1-1,TRBV25-1,-,CASSHRAGTEAFF,TGTGCCAGCAGTCACAGGGCGGGCACTGAAGCTTTCTTT
-,TRBJ2-7,TRBV5-1,TRBD1,CASSLEGTAAYEQYF,TGCGCCAGCAGCTTGGAAGGGACAGCAGCCTACGAGCAGTACTTC
-,TRBJ2-5,TRBV7-2,-,CASSRRVETQYF,TGTGCCAGCAGCCGCAGGGTGGAGACCCAGTACTTC
-,TRBJ2-1,TRBV5-4,-,CASSFGPPVYNEQFF,TGTGCCAGCAGCTTTGGTCCCCCTGTCTACAATGAGCAGTTCTTC
-,TRBJ1-1,TRBV30,-,CAWSSGQSNTEAFF,TGTGCCTGGAGCTCAGGGCAGTCCAATACAGAAGCTTTCTTT
-,TRBJ1-4,TRBV5-1,TRBD1,CASSKRQGATNEKLFF,TGCGCCAGCAGCAAGAGGCAGGGGGCAACTAATGAAAAACTGTTTTTT
-,TRBJ1-4,TRBV5-4,-,CASSLEGKNEKLFF,TGTGCCAGCAGCTTGGAGGGAAAGAATGAAAAACTGTTTTTT
-,TRBJ1-1,TRBV6-5,-,CASRITGTTNTEAFF,TGTGCCAGCAGGATAACCGGGACAACGAACACTGAAGCTTTCTTT
-,TRBJ1-2,TRBV5-4,TRBD1,CASSFGQGSNGYTF,TGTGCCAGCAGCTTCGGACAGGGAAGCAATGGCTACACCTTC
-,TRBJ2-7,TRBV6-1,TRBD2,CASRRGGPVEQYF,TGTGCCAGCAGGCGGGGGGGCCCTGTCGAGCAGTACTTC
-,TRBJ2-1,TRBV14,TRBD2,CASSQVLAGGRGEQFF,TGTGCCAGCAGCCAGGTCCTAGCGGGGGGGCGCGGTGAGCAGTTCTTC
-,TRBJ2-2,TRBV11-2,-,CASTLGGELFF,TGTGCCAGCACCTTAGGTGGGGAGCTGTTTTTT
-,TRBJ1-3,TRBV5-5,-,CASSLEGGAGNTIYF,TGTGCCAGCAGCTTGGAAGGTGGCGCTGGAAACACCATATATTTT
-,TRBJ1-2,TRBV21-1,-,CASSPPSRGTHGYTF,TGTGCCAGCAGCCCCCCGTCGAGGGGTACGCATGGCTACACCTTC
-,TRBJ1-4,TRBV2,-,CASSLDRSYEKLFF,TGTGCCAGCAGCCTCGACAGGTCTTATGAAAAACTGTTTTTT
-,TRBJ2-5,TRBV7-3,-,CASSRTDQETQYF,TGTGCCAGCAGCCGGACTGATCAAGAGACCCAGTACTTC
-,TRBJ2-2,TRBV19,TRBD1,CATRQGRTGELFF,TGTGCCACACGACAGGGAAGGACCGGGGAGCTGTTTTTT
-,TRBJ2-4,TRBV30,TRBD1,CAWSGQDLAKNIQYF,TGTGCCTGGAGCGGACAGGACCTAGCCAAAAACATTCAGTACTTC
-,TRBJ1-6,TRBV11-2,-,CASSLAGFNSPLHF,TGTGCCAGCAGCTTAGCCGGGTTTAATTCACCCCTCCACTTT
once,TRBJ2-7,TRBV6-6,-,CASSYSIGTAEQYF,TGTGCCAGCAGTTACTCTATCGGGACTGCCGAGCAGTACTTC
once,TRBJ1-2,TRBV2,TRBD1,CASSEAGTGSGYTF,TGTGCCAGCAGTGAAGCCGGGACAGGGAGTGGCTACACCTTC
-,TRBJ2-7,TRBV10-2,-,CASSADSYEQYF,TGCGCCAGCAGCGCCGACTCCTACGAGCAGTACTTC
-,TRBJ1-5,TRBV2,TRBD1,CASSGGTGANSNQPQHF,TGTGCCAGCAGTGGAGGGACAGGGGCCAATAGCAATCAGCCCCAGCATTTT
-,TRBJ1-2,TRBV10-3,-,CAISEMVRGYGYTF,TGTGCCATCAGTGAGATGGTAAGGGGCTATGGCTACACCTTC
-,TRBJ1-1,TRBV9,-,CASSIDPNTEAFF,TGTGCCAGCAGCATCGACCCCAACACTGAAGCTTTCTTT
-,TRBJ1-2,TRBV2,-,CASRIGDMGPGYGYTF,TGTGCCAGCAGAATAGGGGACATGGGCCCGGGCTATGGCTACACCTTC